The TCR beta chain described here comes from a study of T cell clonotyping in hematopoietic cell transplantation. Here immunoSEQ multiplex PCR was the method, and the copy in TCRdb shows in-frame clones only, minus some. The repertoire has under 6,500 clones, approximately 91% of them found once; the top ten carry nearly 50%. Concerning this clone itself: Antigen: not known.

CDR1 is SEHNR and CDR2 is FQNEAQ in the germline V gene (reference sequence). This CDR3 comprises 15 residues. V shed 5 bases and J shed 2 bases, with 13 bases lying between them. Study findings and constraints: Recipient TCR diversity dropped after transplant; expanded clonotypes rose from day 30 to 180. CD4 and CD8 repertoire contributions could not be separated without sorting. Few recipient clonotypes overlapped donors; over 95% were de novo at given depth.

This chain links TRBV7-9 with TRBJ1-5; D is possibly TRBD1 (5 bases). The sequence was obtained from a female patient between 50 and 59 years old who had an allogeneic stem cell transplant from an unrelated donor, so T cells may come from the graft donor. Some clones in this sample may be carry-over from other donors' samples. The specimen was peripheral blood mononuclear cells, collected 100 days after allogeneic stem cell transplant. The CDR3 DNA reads TGTGCCAGCAGCGGGGGGGGTCAGGGCAATCAGCCCCAGCATTTT. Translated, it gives CASSGGGQGNQPQHF. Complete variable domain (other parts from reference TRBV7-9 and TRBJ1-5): DTGVSQNPRHKITKRGQNVTFRCDPISEHNRLYWYRQTLGQGPEFLTYFQNEAQLEKSRLLSDRFSAERPKGSFSTLEIQRTEQGDSAMYLCASSGGGQGNQPQHFGDGTRLSIL.